Listed below are T cell receptor beta chains from one sample, sequenced in a study of T cell responses to AZD1222 COVID-19 vaccine. This table comes from immunoSEQ multiplex PCR, and its TCRdb copy is limited to in-frame clones, with some not included. The repertoire has roughly 100,000 clones, 87% of them found once; the top ten carry 2.9%. The specimen comprised peripheral blood, sampled on day 0 of AZD1222 vaccination. All receptors derive from an adult in good health. CDR3s include the opening cysteine and the closing phenylalanine or tryptophan. Fields, in order: CDR3 protein, CDR3 DNA, D gene, V gene, CDR3 length, clone size, J gene. The D gene is left open where the match is weak. Some rows have no size entry. The others give once, few or many, or a class for an expanded clone.

CDR3 protein: CATSGGQGPGTEAFF
CDR3 DNA: TGTGCCACCAGCGGGGGTCAGGGGCCGGGGACTGAAGCTTTCTTT
D gene: NA
V gene: TRBV15
CDR3 length: 15
clone size: NA
J gene: TRBJ1-1

CDR3 protein: CASNGVTNYGYTF
CDR3 DNA: TGTGCCAGTAACGGAGTGACTAACTATGGCTACACCTTC
D gene: NA
V gene: TRBV19
CDR3 length: 13
clone size: NA
J gene: TRBJ1-2

CDR3 protein: CASSQSTDTQYF
CDR3 DNA: TGTGCCAGCTCACAGAGCACAGATACGCAGTATTTT
D gene: NA
V gene: TRBV18
CDR3 length: 12
clone size: NA
J gene: TRBJ2-3

CDR3 protein: CASTGQSFYNEQFF
CDR3 DNA: TGTGCCAGCACGGGCCAGTCCTTCTACAATGAGCAGTTCTTC
D gene: NA
V gene: TRBV2
CDR3 length: 14
clone size: NA
J gene: TRBJ2-1

CDR3 protein: CASSRVDGYTF
CDR3 DNA: TGTGCCAGCAGTAGGGTCGATGGCTACACCTTC
D gene: NA
V gene: TRBV12-3/TRBV12-4
CDR3 length: 11
clone size: NA
J gene: TRBJ1-2

CDR3 protein: CASSQDPLQGANYGYTF
CDR3 DNA: TGCGCCAGCAGCCAAGACCCCCTGCAGGGGGCAAACTATGGCTACACCTTC
D gene: TRBD1
V gene: TRBV4-1
CDR3 length: 17
clone size: NA
J gene: TRBJ1-2

CDR3 protein: CASKGVSNYGYTF
CDR3 DNA: TGTGCCAGTAAAGGGGTTTCAAACTATGGCTACACCTTC
D gene: NA
V gene: TRBV3-1/TRBV3-2
CDR3 length: 13
clone size: NA
J gene: TRBJ1-2

CDR3 protein: CASSYSRWWEGTEAFF
CDR3 DNA: TGTGCCAGCAGTTACTCGAGGTGGTGGGAGGGCACTGAAGCTTTCTTT
D gene: NA
V gene: TRBV6-2/TRBV6-3
CDR3 length: 16
clone size: NA
J gene: TRBJ1-1

CDR3 protein: CSATDRGDVRPQHF
CDR3 DNA: TGCAGTGCTACTGACAGGGGCGACGTCCGGCCCCAGCATTTT
D gene: TRBD1
V gene: TRBV20-1
CDR3 length: 14
clone size: NA
J gene: TRBJ1-5

CDR3 protein: CASSLTDPSYNEQFF
CDR3 DNA: TGTGCCAGCAGTTTGACGGACCCCTCCTACAATGAGCAGTTCTTC
D gene: NA
V gene: TRBV27
CDR3 length: 15
clone size: NA
J gene: TRBJ2-1

CDR3 protein: CSAVITENYGYTF
CDR3 DNA: TGCAGCGCCGTTATTACAGAAAACTATGGCTACACCTTC
D gene: NA
V gene: TRBV29-1
CDR3 length: 13
clone size: NA
J gene: TRBJ1-2

CDR3 protein: CASSPDRNSPLHF
CDR3 DNA: TGTGCCAGCAGCCCCGACAGGAATTCACCCCTCCACTTT
D gene: NA
V gene: TRBV5-6
CDR3 length: 13
clone size: once
J gene: TRBJ1-6

CDR3 protein: CSVDVGQGPGYTF
CDR3 DNA: TGCAGCGTTGATGTGGGACAGGGCCCGGGCTACACCTTC
D gene: TRBD1
V gene: TRBV29-1
CDR3 length: 13
clone size: once
J gene: TRBJ1-2

CDR3 protein: CASSLVVGLGSALQETQYF
CDR3 DNA: TGTGCCAGCAGCTTAGTGGTTGGGTTAGGTAGCGCCTTACAAGAGACCCAGTACTTC
D gene: NA
V gene: TRBV11-2
CDR3 length: 19
clone size: NA
J gene: TRBJ2-5

CDR3 protein: CASSSTLGTQYF
CDR3 DNA: TGTGCCAGCAGCTCAACCCTTGGGACCCAGTACTTC
D gene: NA
V gene: TRBV11-3
CDR3 length: 12
clone size: NA
J gene: TRBJ2-5

CDR3 protein: CASSRGRARMNTEAFF
CDR3 DNA: TGCGCCAGCAGTAGGGGGCGGGCGAGGATGAACACTGAAGCTTTCTTT
D gene: TRBD1
V gene: TRBV10-1
CDR3 length: 16
clone size: few
J gene: TRBJ1-1

CDR3 protein: CASSADRGVWDYGYTF
CDR3 DNA: TGTGCCAGCAGCGCCGACAGGGGCGTTTGGGACTATGGCTACACCTTC
D gene: TRBD1
V gene: TRBV7-2
CDR3 length: 16
clone size: NA
J gene: TRBJ1-2

CDR3 protein: CASSLTWGNYGYTF
CDR3 DNA: TGTGCCAGCAGTTTAACATGGGGAAACTATGGCTACACCTTC
D gene: NA
V gene: TRBV27
CDR3 length: 14
clone size: NA
J gene: TRBJ1-2

CDR3 protein: CATHGGVYGYTF
CDR3 DNA: TGTGCCACCCATGGGGGGGTATATGGCTACACCTTC
D gene: NA
V gene: TRBV6-5
CDR3 length: 12
clone size: NA
J gene: TRBJ1-2

CDR3 protein: CASSTGAGNTEAFF
CDR3 DNA: TGCGCCAGCAGCACGGGGGCGGGGAACACTGAAGCTTTCTTT
D gene: NA
V gene: TRBV5-1
CDR3 length: 14
clone size: NA
J gene: TRBJ1-1

CDR3 protein: CASSPSGRTYNEQFF
CDR3 DNA: TGTGCCAGCAGTCCCAGCGGGAGGACCTACAATGAGCAGTTCTTC
D gene: TRBD2
V gene: TRBV6-2/TRBV6-3
CDR3 length: 15
clone size: NA
J gene: TRBJ2-1

CDR3 protein: CSVEDRGLRGYTF
CDR3 DNA: TGCAGCGTTGAAGATCGGGGTCTACGGGGCTACACCTTC
D gene: NA
V gene: TRBV29-1
CDR3 length: 13
clone size: NA
J gene: TRBJ1-2

CDR3 protein: CASSQGASSPLHF
CDR3 DNA: TGTGCCAGCAGCCAGGGGGCAAGTTCACCCCTCCACTTT
D gene: NA
V gene: TRBV14
CDR3 length: 13
clone size: NA
J gene: TRBJ1-6